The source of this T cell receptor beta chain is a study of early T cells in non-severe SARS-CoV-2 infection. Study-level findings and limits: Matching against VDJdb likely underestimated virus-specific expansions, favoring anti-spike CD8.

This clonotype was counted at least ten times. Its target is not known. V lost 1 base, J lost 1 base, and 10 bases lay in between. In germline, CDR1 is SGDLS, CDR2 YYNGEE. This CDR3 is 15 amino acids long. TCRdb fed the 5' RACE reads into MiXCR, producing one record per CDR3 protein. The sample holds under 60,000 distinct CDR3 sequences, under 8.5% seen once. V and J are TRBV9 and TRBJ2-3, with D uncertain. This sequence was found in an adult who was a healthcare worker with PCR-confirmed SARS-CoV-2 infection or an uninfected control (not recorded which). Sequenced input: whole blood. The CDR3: CASSVRFVRTDTQYF. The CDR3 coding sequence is TGTGCCAGCAGCGTACGGTTTGTTCGCACAGATACGCAGTATTTT.